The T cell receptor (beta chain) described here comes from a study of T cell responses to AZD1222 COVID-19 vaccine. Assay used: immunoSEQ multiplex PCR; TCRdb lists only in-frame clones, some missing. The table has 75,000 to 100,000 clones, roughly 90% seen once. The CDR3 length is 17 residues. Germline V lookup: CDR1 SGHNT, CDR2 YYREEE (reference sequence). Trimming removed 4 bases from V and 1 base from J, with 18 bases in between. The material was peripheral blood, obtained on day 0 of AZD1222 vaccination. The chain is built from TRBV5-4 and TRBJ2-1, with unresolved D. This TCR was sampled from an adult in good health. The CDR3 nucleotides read TGTGCCAGCAGCCCCTCGCCCTACAAGGCATCCTACAATGAGCAGTTCTTC. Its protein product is CASSPSPYKASYNEQFF.